This TCR beta chain was sequenced during a study of glioma-infiltrating T cells. The iRepertoire nested amplicon-rescue multiplex PCR amplified TCR alpha and beta CDR3s from RNA. TCRdb fed the multiplex PCR reads into MiXCR, producing one record per CDR3 protein. The data contain under 150,000 distinct CDR3 sequences, approximately 26% of them singletons. The CDR3 runs to 11 residues. CDR1 is SNHLY, CDR2 FYNNEI, per germline. In the case of this clonotype: A read error may account for a junction end that differs from germline.

Sequencing was done on a sample of glioma tissue, nonneoplastic brain tissue, or PBMCs (not recorded which). The clonotype comes from a human donor with low-grade glioma or glioblastoma, undergoing nonglioma brain surgery, or in good health (not recorded which). This chain connects TRBV2 to TRBJ2-3; no clear D gene. The CDR3 region has the DNA TGTGCCGGCAGTGACGGTGATACGCAGTATTTT. This gives the protein CAGSDGDTQYF.